This T cell receptor (beta chain) was sequenced for a study of OX40 agonist ivuxolimab in advanced cancers. Study observations and caveats: CD8+ T cells showed, on average, more clonal expansion than CD4+ cells.

At cycle 4 day 1, cycle 7 day 1, and baseline, blood was sampled. Method: immunoSEQ multiplex PCR; TCRdb's copy keeps in-frame clones and lacks some. The sample shows fewer than 90,000 clones, 75% to 95% of them seen only once. On this clone itself: Its antigen is undetermined.

This CDR3 is 15 amino acids long. V lost 5 bases and J 3 bases, leaving 15 bases between the germline ends. Germline loops: CDR1 SGHRS, CDR2 YFSETQ. This clonotype was sampled from an adult with an advanced solid tumor such as melanoma, head and neck, liver or kidney cancer. Specimen: CD4+ or CD8+ T cells sorted from blood, collected in a trial of the OX40 agonist ivuxolimab. This chain joins TRBV5-1 and TRBJ2-1, with D tentatively TRBD1 (6 bases). CDR3 DNA sequence: TGCGCCAGCAGATACAGGGCCGACAGCTACAATGAGCAGTTCTTC. It is translated as CASRYRADSYNEQFF.